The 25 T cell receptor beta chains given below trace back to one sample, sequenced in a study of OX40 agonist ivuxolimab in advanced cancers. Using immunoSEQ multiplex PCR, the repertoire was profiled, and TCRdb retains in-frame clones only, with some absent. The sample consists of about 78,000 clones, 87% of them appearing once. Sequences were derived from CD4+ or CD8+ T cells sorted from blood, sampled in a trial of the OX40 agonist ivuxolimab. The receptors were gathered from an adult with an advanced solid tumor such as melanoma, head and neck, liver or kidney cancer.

The CDR3 DNA reads TGTGCCAGCAGTCGACAGGCGAATGAAAAACTGTTTTTT. It encodes CASSRQANEKLFF. The chain is built from TRBV7-9 and TRBJ1-4; the D gene is possibly TRBD1 (6 bases). CDR1 is SEHNR, CDR2 FQNEAQ, per germline (reference sequence). V was clipped by 6 bases and J by 5 bases, with 10 bases between them. The CDR3 is 13 amino acids.

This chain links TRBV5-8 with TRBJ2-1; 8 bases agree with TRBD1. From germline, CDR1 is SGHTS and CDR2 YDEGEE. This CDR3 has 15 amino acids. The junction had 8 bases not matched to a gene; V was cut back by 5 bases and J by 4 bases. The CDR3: CASSNGQGQYNEQFF. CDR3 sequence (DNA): TGTGCCAGCAGTAACGGACAGGGCCAATACAATGAGCAGTTCTTC.

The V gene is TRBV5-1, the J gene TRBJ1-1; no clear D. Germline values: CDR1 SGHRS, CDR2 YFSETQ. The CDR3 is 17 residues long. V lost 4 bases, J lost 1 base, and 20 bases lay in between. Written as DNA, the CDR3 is TGCGCCAGCAGCCCGGCGGTCTTGTGGGGAGAGAACACTGAAGCTTTCTTT. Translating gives CASSPAVLWGENTEAFF.

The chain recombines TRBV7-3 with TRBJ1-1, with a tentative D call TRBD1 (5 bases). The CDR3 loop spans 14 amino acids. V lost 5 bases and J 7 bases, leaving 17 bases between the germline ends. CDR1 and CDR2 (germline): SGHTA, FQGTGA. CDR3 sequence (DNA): TGTGCCAGCAGCCCACACCAGGGTATTGGTGAAGCTTTCTTT. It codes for CASSPHQGIGEAFF.

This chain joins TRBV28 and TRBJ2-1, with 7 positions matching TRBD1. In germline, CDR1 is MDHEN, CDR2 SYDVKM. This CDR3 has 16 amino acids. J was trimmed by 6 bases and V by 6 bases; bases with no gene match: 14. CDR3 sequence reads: CASSDPGQTFSNEQFF. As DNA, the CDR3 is TGTGCCAGCAGCGATCCGGGACAGACTTTTTCCAATGAGCAGTTCTTC.

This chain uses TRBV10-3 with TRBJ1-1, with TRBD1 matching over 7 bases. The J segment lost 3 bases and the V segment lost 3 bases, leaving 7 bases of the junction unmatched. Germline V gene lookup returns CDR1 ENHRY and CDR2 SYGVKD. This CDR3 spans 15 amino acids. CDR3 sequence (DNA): TGTGCCATCAGTGAAATTCAGACAGGGTACACTGAAGCTTTCTTT. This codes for CAISEIQTGYTEAFF.

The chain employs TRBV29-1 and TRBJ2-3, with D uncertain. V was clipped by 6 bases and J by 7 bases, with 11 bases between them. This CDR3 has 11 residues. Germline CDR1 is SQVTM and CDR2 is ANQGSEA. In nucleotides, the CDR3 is TGCAGCGTGGAGACCTCGTATACGCAGTATTTT. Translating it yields CSVETSYTQYF.

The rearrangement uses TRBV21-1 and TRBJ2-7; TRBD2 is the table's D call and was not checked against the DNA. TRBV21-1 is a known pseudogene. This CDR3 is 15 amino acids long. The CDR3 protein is CASSKGLLGTYEQYF. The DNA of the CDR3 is TGTGCCAGCAGCAAAGGTTTACTCGGTACTTACGAGCAGTACTTC.

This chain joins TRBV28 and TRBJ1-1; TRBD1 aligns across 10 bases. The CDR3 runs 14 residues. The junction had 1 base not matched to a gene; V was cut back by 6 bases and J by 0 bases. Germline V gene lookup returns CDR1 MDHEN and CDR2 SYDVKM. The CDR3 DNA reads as TGTGCCAGCAGCGACAGGGGGCTGAACACTGAAGCTTTCTTT. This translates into CASSDRGLNTEAFF. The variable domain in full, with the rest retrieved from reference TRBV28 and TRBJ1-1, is DVKVTQSSRYLVKRTGEKVFLECVQDMDHENMFWYRQDPGLGLRLIYFSYDVKMKEKGDIPEGYSVSREKKERFSLILESASTNQTSMYLCASSDRGLNTEAFFGQGTRLTVV.

The CDR3 region has the DNA TGTGCCAGCAGTGAGGGCAGCGTTTCAATAAATACGCAGTATTTT. Encoded protein: CASSEGSVSINTQYF. The rearrangement links TRBV2 to TRBJ2-3; D is ambiguous. Germline CDR1 SNHLY, CDR2 FYNNEI. Trimming removed 3 bases at V and 7 bases at J, with 17 bases between. This CDR3 comprises 15 residues.

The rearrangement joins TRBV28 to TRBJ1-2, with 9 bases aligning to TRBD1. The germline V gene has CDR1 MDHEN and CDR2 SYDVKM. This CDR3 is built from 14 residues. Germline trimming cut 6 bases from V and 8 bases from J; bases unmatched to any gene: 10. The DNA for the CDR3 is TGTGCCAGCAGATATCCGGGACAGGGCGGCGGCTACACCTTC. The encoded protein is CASRYPGQGGGYTF.

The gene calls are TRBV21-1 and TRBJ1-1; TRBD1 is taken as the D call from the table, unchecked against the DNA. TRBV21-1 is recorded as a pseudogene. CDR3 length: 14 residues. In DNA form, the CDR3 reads TGTGCCAGCATTCGACAGGGGATGAACACTGAAGCTTTCTTT. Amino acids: CASIRQGMNTEAFF.

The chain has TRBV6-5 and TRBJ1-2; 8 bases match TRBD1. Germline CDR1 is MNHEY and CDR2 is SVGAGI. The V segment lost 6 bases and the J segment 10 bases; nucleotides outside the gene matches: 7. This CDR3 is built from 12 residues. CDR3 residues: CASRPGQDSYTF. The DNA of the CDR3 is TGTGCCAGCAGGCCGGGACAGGATTCCTACACCTTC.

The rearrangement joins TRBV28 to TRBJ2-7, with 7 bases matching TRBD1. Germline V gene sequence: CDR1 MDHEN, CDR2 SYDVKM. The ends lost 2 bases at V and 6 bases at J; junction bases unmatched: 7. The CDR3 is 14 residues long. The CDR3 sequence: CASSLVDRVGEQYF. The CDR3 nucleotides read TGTGCCAGCAGTTTAGTTGACAGGGTAGGCGAGCAGTACTTC.

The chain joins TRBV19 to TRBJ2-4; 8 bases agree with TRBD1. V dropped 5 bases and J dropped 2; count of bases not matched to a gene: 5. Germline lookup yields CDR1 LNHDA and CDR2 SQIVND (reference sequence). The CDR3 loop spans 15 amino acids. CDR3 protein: CASSAGGQTKNIQYF. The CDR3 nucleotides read TGTGCCAGTAGTGCAGGGGGCCAGACCAAAAACATTCAGTACTTC.

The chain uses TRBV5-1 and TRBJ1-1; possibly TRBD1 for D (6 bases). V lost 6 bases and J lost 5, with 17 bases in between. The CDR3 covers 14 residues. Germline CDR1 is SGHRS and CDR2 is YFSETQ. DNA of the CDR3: TGCGCCAGCACCGTCACCGGGGGCCTAACTGAAGCTTTCTTT. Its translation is CASTVTGGLTEAFF.

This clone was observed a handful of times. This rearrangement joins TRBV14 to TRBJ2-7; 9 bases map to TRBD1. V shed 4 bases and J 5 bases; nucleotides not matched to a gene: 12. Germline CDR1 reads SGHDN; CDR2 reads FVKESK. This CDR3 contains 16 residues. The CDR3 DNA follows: TGTGCCAGCAGCCTAATAGGACAGGGGACTTCTCACGAGCAGTACTTC. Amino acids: CASSLIGQGTSHEQYF.

The CDR3 region has the DNA TGTGCCAGCAGCTCCTCTCGGGGTGGAGAGACCCAGTACTTC. Residues: CASSSSRGGETQYF. The chain is built from TRBV7-9 and TRBJ2-5; possibly TRBD2 for D (5 bases). CDR3 length equals 14 residues. Trimming left V 4 bases short and J 4 bases short, with 13 bases between. The V gene's germline CDR1 is SEHNR and CDR2 FQNEAQ (reference sequence).

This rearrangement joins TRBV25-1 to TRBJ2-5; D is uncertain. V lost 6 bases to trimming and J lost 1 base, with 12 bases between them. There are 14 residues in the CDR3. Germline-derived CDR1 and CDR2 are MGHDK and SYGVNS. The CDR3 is CASSVAGPQETQYF. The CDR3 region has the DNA TGTGCCAGCAGCGTCGCCGGCCCCCAAGAGACCCAGTACTTC.

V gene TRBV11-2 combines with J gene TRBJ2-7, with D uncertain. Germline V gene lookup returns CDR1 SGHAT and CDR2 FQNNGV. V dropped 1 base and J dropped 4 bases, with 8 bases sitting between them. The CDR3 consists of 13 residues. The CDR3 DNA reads TGTGCCAGCAGCTTAGTTTCCCAATACGAGCAGTACTTC. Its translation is CASSLVSQYEQYF.

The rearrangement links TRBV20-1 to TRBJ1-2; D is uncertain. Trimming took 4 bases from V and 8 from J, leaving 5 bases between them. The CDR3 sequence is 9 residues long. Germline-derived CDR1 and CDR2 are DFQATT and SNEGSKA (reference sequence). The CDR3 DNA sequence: TGCAGTGCTATTAGGGGCTACACCTTC. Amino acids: CSAIRGYTF.

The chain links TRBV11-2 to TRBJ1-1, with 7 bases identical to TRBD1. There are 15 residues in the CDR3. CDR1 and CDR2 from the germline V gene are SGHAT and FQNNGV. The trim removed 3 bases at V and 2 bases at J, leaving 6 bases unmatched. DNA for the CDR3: TGTGCCAGCAGCTTGTCTTCAGGGGGAAACACTGAAGCTTTCTTT. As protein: CASSLSSGGNTEAFF.

CDR3 region: CASSSDIYSNQPQHF. The CDR3 bases are TGTGCCAGTAGCTCGGACATCTATAGCAATCAGCCCCAGCATTTT. This chain joins TRBV19 and TRBJ1-5, with D perhaps matching TRBD1 (5 bases). The CDR3 runs to 15 residues. V was clipped by 6 bases and J by 0 bases, with 12 bases between them. Germline V CDR1 and CDR2: LNHDA, SQIVND (reference sequence).

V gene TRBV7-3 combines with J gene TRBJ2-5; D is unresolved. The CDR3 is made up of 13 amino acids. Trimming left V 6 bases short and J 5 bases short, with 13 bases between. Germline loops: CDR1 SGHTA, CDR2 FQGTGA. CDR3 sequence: CASSSMALETQYF. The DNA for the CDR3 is TGTGCCAGCAGTTCCATGGCCCTGGAGACCCAGTACTTC.

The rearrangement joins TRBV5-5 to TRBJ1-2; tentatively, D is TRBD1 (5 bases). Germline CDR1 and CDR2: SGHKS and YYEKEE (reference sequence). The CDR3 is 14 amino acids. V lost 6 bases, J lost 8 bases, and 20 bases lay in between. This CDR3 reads CASINPPGGVGYTF. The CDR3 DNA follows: TGTGCCAGCATCAATCCCCCGGGGGGGGTAGGCTACACCTTC.